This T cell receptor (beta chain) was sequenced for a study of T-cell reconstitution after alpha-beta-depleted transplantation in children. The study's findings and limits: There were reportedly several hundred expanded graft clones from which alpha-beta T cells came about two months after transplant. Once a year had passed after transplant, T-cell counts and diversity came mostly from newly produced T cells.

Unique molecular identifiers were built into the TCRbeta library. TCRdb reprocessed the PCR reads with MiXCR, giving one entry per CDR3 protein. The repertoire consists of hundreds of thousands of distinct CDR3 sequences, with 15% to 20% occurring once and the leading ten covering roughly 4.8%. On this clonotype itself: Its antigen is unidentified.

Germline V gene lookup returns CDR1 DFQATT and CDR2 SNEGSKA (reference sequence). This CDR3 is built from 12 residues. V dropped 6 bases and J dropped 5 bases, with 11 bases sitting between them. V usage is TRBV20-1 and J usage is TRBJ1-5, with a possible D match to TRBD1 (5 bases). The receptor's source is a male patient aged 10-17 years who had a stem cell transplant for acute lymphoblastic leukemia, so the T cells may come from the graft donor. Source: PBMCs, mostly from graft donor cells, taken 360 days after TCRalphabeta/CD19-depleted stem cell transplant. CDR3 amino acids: CSAPGPHQPQHF. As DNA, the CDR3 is TGCAGTGCCCCGGGACCACATCAGCCCCAGCATTTT.